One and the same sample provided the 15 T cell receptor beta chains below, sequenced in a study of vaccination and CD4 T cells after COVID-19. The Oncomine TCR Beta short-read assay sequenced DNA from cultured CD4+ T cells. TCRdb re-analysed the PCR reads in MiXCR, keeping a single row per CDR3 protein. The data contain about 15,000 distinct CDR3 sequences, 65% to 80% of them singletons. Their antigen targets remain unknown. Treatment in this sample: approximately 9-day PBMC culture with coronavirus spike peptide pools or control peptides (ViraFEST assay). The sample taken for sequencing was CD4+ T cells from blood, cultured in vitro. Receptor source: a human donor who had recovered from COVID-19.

CDR3 nucleotide sequence: TGTGCCAGCAGCGTAGATCGGTCACTCGAGCAGTACTTC. Its protein is CASSVDRSLEQYF. The rearrangement uses TRBV7-8 and TRBJ2-7; D gene ambiguous. Germline CDR1 reads SGHVS; CDR2 reads FQNEAQ. The CDR3 loop spans 13 amino acids. Trimming removed 5 bases at V and 6 bases at J, with 14 bases between.

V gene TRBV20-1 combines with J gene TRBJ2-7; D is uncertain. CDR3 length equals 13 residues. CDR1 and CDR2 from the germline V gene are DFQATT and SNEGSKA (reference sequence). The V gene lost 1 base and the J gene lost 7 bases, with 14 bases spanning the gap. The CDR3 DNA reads TGCAGTGCTAGAGCCATAAACCCCTCGGAGCAGTACTTC. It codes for CSARAINPSEQYF.

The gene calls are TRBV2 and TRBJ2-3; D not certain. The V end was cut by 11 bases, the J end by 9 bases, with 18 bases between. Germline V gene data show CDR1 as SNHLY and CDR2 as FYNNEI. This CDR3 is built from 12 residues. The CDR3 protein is CAGSVVTGTQYF. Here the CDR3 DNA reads TGTGCCGGAAGTGTGGTTACCGGCACGCAGTATTTT. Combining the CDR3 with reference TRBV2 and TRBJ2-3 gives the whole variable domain EPEVTQTPSHQVTQMGQEVILRCVPISNHLYFYWYRQILGQKVEFLVSFYNNEISEKSEIFDDQFSVERPDGSNFTLKIRSTKLEDSAMYFCAGSVVTGTQYFGPGTRLTVL.

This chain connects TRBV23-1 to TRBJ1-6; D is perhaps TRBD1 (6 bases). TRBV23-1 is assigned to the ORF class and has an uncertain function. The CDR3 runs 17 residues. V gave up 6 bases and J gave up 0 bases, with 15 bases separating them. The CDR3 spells CASRRGGASSYNSPLHF. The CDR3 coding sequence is TGCGCCAGCAGGCGGGGGGGGGCGAGCTCCTATAATTCACCCCTCCACTTT.

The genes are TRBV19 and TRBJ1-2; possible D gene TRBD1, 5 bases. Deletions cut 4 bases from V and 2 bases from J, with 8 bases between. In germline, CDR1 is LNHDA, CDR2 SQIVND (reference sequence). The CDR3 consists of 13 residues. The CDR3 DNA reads TGTGCCAGTAGTACCACAGGAAACTATGGCTACACCTTC. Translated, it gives CASSTTGNYGYTF.

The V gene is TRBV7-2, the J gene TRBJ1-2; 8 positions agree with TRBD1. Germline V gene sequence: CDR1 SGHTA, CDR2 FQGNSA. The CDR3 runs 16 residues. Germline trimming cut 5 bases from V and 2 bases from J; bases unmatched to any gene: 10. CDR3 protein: CASSPGGQGANYGYTF. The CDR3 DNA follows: TGTGCCAGCAGCCCCGGCGGGCAGGGGGCAAACTATGGCTACACCTTC. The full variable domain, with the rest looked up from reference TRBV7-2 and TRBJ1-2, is GAGVSQSPSNKVTEKGKDVELRCDPISGHTALYWYRQSLGQGLEFLIYFQGNSAPDKSGLPSDRFSAERTGGSVSTLTIQRTQQEDSAVYLCASSPGGQGANYGYTFGSGTRLTVV.

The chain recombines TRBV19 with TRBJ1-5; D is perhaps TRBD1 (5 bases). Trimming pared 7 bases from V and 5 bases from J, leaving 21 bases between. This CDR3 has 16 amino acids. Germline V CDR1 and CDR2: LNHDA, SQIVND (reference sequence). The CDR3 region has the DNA TGTGCCAGTACCGATGGAGGCAGGGTGATTGATCAGCCCCAGCATTTT. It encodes CASTDGGRVIDQPQHF.

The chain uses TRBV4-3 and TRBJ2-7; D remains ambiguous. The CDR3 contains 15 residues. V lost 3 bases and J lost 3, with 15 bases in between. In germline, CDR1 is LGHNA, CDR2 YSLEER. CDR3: CASSHPKGFHYEQYF. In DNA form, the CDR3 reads TGCGCCAGCAGCCATCCCAAGGGCTTCCACTACGAGCAGTACTTC.

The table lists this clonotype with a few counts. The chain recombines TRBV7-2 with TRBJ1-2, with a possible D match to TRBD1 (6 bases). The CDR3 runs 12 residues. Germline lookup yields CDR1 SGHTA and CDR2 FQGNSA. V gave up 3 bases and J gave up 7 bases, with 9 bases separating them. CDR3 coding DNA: TGTGCCAGCAGCTTCTACAGGGCTGGCTACACCTTC. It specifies CASSFYRAGYTF. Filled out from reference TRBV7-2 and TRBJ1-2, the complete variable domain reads GAGVSQSPSNKVTEKGKDVELRCDPISGHTALYWYRQSLGQGLEFLIYFQGNSAPDKSGLPSDRFSAERTGGSVSTLTIQRTQQEDSAVYLCASSFYRAGYTFGSGTRLTVV.

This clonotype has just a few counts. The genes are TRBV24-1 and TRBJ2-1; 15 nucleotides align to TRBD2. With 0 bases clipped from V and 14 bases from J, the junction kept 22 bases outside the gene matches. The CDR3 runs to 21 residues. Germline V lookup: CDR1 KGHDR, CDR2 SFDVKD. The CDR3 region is CATSDLGTSGRLRSSTILEFF. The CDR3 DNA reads TGTGCCACCAGTGATTTGGGGACTAGCGGGAGGTTGCGGTCTTCAACGATCCTCGAGTTCTTC.

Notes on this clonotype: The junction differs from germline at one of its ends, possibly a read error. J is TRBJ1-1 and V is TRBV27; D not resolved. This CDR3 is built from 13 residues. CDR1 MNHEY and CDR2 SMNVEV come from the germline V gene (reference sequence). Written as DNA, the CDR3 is TGTGCCAGCAGTTTGGTGTTGAACACTGAAGCTCTCTTT. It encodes CASSLVLNTEALF.

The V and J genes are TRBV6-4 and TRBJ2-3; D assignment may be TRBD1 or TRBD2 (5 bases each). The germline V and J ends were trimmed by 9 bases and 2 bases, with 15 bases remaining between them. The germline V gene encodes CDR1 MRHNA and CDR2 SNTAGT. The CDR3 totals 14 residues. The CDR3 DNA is TGTGCCAGTAGCCCCGGGACCCTCACAGATACGCAGTATTTT. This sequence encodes CASSPGTLTDTQYF.

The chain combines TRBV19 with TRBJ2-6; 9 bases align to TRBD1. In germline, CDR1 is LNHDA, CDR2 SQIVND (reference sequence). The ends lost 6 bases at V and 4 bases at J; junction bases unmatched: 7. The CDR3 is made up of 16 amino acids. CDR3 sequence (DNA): TGTGCCAGTAGGACCGGGACAGGGTACGGGGCCAACGTCCTGACTTTC. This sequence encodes CASRTGTGYGANVLTF. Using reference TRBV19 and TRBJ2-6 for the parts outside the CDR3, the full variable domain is DGGITQSPKYLFRKEGQNVTLSCEQNLNHDAMYWYRQDPGQGLRLIYYSQIVNDFQKGDIAEGYSVSREKKESFPLTVTSAQKNPTAFYLCASRTGTGYGANVLTFGAGSRLTVL.

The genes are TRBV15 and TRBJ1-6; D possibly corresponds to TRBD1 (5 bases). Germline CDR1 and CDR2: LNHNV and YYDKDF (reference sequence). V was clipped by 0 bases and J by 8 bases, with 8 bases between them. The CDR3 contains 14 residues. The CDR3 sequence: CATSRDGGYSPLHF. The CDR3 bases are TGTGCCACCAGCAGAGACGGGGGATATTCACCCCTCCACTTT.

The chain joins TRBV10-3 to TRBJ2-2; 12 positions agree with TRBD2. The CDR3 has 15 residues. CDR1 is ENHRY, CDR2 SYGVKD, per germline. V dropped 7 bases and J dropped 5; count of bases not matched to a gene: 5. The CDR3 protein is CAIKTSGRRTGELFF. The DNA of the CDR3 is TGTGCCATCAAGACTAGCGGGAGACGGACCGGGGAGCTGTTTTTT.